Following are 15 T cell receptor beta chains from one sample sequenced in a study of shared clonotypes between healthy human individuals. Assay used: immunoSEQ multiplex PCR; TCRdb lists only in-frame clones, some missing. The table lists just over 2,000,000 clones, roughly 95% of them singletons. CD45RO-negative cells were positively selected for CCR7, leaving out terminally differentiated effector memory CD45RA+ cells. Sequenced material: naive CD8+ T cells sorted from blood. The receptors stem from a man younger than 35 in good health.

This chain joins TRBV29-1 and TRBJ2-1; D unclear. Trimming removed 0 bases from V and 3 bases from J, with 12 bases in between. CDR1 is SQVTM, CDR2 ANQGSEA, per germline. The length of the CDR3 is 15 residues. CDR3 residues: CSVEDQGVLYNEQFF. As DNA, the CDR3 is TGCAGCGTTGAAGATCAAGGAGTCCTCTACAATGAGCAGTTCTTC.

This clone was counted a single time. This sample also contains other DNA sequences that code for the same CDR3. The V gene is TRBV6-1, the J gene TRBJ2-7; D possibly corresponds to TRBD2 (6 bases). Germline loops: CDR1 MNHNS, CDR2 SASEGT. This CDR3 has 13 residues. V lost 1 base and J 3 bases, leaving 7 bases between the germline ends. The CDR3 loop is CASSEVEGYEQYF. The CDR3 coding sequence is TGTGCCAGCAGTGAAGTGGAGGGCTACGAGCAGTACTTC.

The V and J genes are TRBV11-2 and TRBJ2-7; the D gene is possibly TRBD1 (5 bases). The CDR3 has 14 residues. Trimming took off 1 base at V and 2 bases at J, with 9 bases between the two ends. Germline-derived CDR1 and CDR2 are SGHAT and FQNNGV. CDR3: CASSLAQGPYEQYF. For the CDR3, the DNA is TGTGCCAGCAGCTTAGCCCAGGGCCCCTACGAGCAGTACTTC.

The V and J genes are TRBV6-5 and TRBJ2-7; a weak D match, TRBD1 (6 bases). This CDR3 is 15 amino acids long. Germline V gene data show CDR1 as MNHEY and CDR2 as SVGAGI. Trimming shortened V by 2 bases and J by 5 bases, and 16 bases separated the two germline ends. The CDR3 loop reads CASSYVSGRGHEQYF. DNA of the CDR3: TGTGCCAGCAGTTACGTTAGTGGCAGGGGCCACGAGCAGTACTTC.

The rearrangement links TRBV19 to TRBJ1-1; D gene unclear. CDR1 and CDR2 (germline): LNHDA, SQIVND (reference sequence). The CDR3 is 14 amino acids. Trimming cost V 5 bases and J 3 bases, with 13 bases left between them. This CDR3 reads CASSLQPRDTEAFF. Written as DNA, the CDR3 is TGTGCCAGTAGTCTACAGCCTAGGGACACTGAAGCTTTCTTT.

The chain has TRBV10-3 and TRBJ2-3, with TRBD1 identical over 10 bases. V lost 10 bases to trimming and J lost 6 bases; unmatched junction nucleotides: 4. In germline, CDR1 is ENHRY, CDR2 SYGVKD. CDR3 length equals 12 residues. The CDR3 sequence: CATEGQGDTQYF. DNA of the CDR3: TGTGCCACGGAGGGACAGGGGGATACGCAGTATTTT.

The gene calls are TRBV2 and TRBJ2-7; D may be TRBD1 (7 bases). The germline CDR1 and CDR2 sequences are SNHLY and FYNNEI. V lost 5 bases and J 4 bases, leaving 18 bases between the germline ends. The length of the CDR3 is 15 residues. The chain's CDR3 is CASSSQQGTLYEQYF. The DNA for the CDR3 is TGTGCCAGCAGTTCCCAACAGGGGACTCTTTACGAGCAGTACTTC. The complete variable domain, with remaining parts taken from reference TRBV2 and TRBJ2-7, reads EPEVTQTPSHQVTQMGQEVILRCVPISNHLYFYWYRQILGQKVEFLVSFYNNEISEKSEIFDDQFSVERPDGSNFTLKIRSTKLEDSAMYFCASSSQQGTLYEQYFGPGTRLTVT.

The chain uses TRBV4-3 and TRBJ2-5; D unclear. Germline V gene lookup returns CDR1 LGHNA and CDR2 YSLEER. The V gene lost 0 bases and the J gene lost 4 bases, with 9 bases spanning the gap. CDR3 length equals 14 residues. The CDR3 region has the DNA TGCGCCAGCAGCCAAGAGCGTCACCTAGAGACCCAGTACTTC. This codes for CASSQERHLETQYF.

The V gene is TRBV19, the J gene TRBJ2-2, with TRBD1 matching over 8 bases. The V and J ends lost 7 bases and 4 bases, in that order; junction bases with no gene match: 8. CDR3 size: 15 residues. Per the germline V gene, CDR1 is LNHDA and CDR2 is SQIVND (reference sequence). The CDR3 DNA follows: TGTGCCAGTAATTCCCCGGGACAGGTCACCGGGGAGCTGTTTTTT. Translated: CASNSPGQVTGELFF.

J is TRBJ1-3 and V is TRBV30; D ambiguous. The CDR3 runs to 14 residues. Per germline, CDR1 GTSNPN and CDR2 SVGIG (reference sequence). V gave up 0 bases and J gave up 2 bases, with 8 bases separating them. CDR3 nucleotides: TGTGCCTGGAGTGTCGGCGAACCTGGAAACACCATATATTTT. This translates into CAWSVGEPGNTIYF.

This chain connects TRBV10-2 to TRBJ1-5, with D uncertain. Trimming removed 6 bases at V and 4 bases at J, with 7 bases between. The CDR3 extends over 12 amino acids. The germline gives CDR1 WSHSY, CDR2 SAAADI. CDR3 sequence reads: CASSAGNQPQHF. The CDR3 region has the DNA TGCGCCAGCAGCGCTGGAAATCAGCCCCAGCATTTT.

J is TRBJ1-2 and V is TRBV7-9, with D possibly being TRBD1 (5 bases). From germline, CDR1 is SEHNR and CDR2 FQNEAQ (reference sequence). V lost 5 bases to trimming and J lost 0 bases, with 13 bases between them. The CDR3 extends over 15 amino acids. This CDR3 reads CASSPGWQTNYGYTF. The CDR3, as DNA: TGTGCCAGCAGCCCAGGGTGGCAAACTAACTATGGCTACACCTTC.

The chain links TRBV27 to TRBJ1-4; weak D call: TRBD1 (5 bases). Germline values: CDR1 MNHEY, CDR2 SMNVEV (reference sequence). The germline V and J ends were trimmed by 3 bases and 8 bases, with 10 bases remaining between them. There are 13 residues in the CDR3. The CDR3 here is CASSLAGWEKLFF. The CDR3 DNA reads TGTGCCAGCAGTTTGGCAGGGTGGGAAAAACTGTTTTTT. Variable domain in full (rest from reference TRBV27 and TRBJ1-4): EAQVTQNPRYLITVTGKKLTVTCSQNMNHEYMSWYRQDPGLGLRQIYYSMNVEVTDKGDVPEGYKVSRKEKRNFPLILESPSPNQTSLYFCASSLAGWEKLFFGSGTQLSVL.

The chain employs TRBV10-1 and TRBJ2-3; D not resolved. CDR1 and CDR2 from the germline V gene are WNHNN and SYGVQD (reference sequence). V shed 10 bases and J shed 1 base, with 18 bases lying between them. The CDR3 contains 15 residues. CDR3 in amino acids: CATPRYNARTDTQYF. CDR3 bases: TGCGCCACCCCGAGGTATAACGCCCGCACAGATACGCAGTATTTT.

The rearrangement joins TRBV12-5 to TRBJ2-7; D is perhaps TRBD2 (5 bases). This CDR3 region has 13 residues. Trimming removed 1 base from V and 5 bases from J, with 9 bases in between. From germline, CDR1 is LGHNT and CDR2 FRNRAP. DNA of the CDR3: TGTGCTAGTGGTTTGGAGAGGGCTCACGAGCAGTACTTC. Translating it yields CASGLERAHEQYF. Combining the CDR3 with reference TRBV12-5 and TRBJ2-7 gives the whole variable domain DARVTQTPRHKVTEMGQEVTMRCQPILGHNTVFWYRQTMMQGLELLAYFRNRAPLDDSGMPKDRFSAEMPDATLATLKIQPSEPRDSAVYFCASGLERAHEQYFGPGTRLTVT.